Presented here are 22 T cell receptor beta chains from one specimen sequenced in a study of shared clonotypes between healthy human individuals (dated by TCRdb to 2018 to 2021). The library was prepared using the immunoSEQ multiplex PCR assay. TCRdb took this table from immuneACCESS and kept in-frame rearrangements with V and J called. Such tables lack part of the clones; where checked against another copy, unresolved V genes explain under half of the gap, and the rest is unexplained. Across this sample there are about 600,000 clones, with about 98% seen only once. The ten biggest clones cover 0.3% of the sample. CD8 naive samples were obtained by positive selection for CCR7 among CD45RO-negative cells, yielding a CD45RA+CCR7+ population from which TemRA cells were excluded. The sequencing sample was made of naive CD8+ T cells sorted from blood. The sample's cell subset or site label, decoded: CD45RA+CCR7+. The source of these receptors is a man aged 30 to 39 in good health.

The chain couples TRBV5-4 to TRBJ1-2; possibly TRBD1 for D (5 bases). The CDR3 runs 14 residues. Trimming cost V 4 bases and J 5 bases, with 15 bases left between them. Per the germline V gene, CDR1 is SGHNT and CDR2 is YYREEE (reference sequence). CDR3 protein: CASSPWGWEYGYTF. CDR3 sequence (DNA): TGTGCCAGCAGCCCCTGGGGGTGGGAATATGGCTACACCTTC.

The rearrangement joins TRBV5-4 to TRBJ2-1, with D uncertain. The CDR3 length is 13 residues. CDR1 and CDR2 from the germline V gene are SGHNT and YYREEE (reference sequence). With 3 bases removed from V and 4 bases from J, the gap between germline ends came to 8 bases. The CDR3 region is CASSSSYYNEQFF. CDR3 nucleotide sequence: TGTGCCAGCAGCTCGTCGTATTACAATGAGCAGTTCTTC. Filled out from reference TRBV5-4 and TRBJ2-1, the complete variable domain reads ETGVTQSPTHLIKTRGQQVTLRCSSQSGHNTVSWYQQALGQGPQFIFQYYREEENGRGNFPPRFSGLQFPNYSSELNVNALELDDSALYLCASSSSYYNEQFFGPGTRLTVL.

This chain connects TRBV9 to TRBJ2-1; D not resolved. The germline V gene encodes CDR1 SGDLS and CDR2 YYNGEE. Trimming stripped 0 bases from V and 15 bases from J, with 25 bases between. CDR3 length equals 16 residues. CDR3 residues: CASSVDPIARIQDTFF. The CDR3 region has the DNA TGTGCCAGCAGCGTAGACCCCATTGCCAGGATTCAAGACACGTTCTTC.

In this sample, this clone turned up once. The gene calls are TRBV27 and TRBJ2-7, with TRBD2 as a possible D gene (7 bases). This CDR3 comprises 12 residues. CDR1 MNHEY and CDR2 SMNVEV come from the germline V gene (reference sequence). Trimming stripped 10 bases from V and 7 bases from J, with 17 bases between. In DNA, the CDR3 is TGTGCCACCTCTAAGGGGGGGCAGGAGCAGTACTTC. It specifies CATSKGGQEQYF.

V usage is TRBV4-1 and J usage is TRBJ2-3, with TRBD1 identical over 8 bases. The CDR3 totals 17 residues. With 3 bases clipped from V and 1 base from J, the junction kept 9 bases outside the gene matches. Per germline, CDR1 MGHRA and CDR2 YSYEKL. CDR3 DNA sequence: TGCGCCAGCAGCCACGCCGCTAGGGGACAGGGCACAGATACGCAGTATTTT. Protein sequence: CASSHAARGQGTDTQYF.

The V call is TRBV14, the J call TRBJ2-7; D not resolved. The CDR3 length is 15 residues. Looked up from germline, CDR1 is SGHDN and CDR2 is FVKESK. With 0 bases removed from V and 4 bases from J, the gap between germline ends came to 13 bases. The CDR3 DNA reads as TGTGCCAGCAGCCAAGAGTCGGGCGTAGGGTACGAGCAGTACTTC. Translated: CASSQESGVGYEQYF.

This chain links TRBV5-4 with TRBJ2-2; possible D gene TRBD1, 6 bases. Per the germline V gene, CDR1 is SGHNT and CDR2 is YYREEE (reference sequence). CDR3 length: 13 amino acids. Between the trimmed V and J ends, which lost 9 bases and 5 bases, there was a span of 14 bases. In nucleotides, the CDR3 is TGTGCCATCCCCAGGCAGGGGACCGGGGAGCTGTTTTTT. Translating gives CAIPRQGTGELFF.

The CDR3 loop is CASSQGQVSTEAFF. The CDR3 nucleotides are TGCGCCAGCAGTCAAGGACAGGTATCCACTGAAGCTTTCTTT. This sequence joins TRBV23-1 and TRBJ1-1, with TRBD1 matching over 7 bases. TRBV23-1 is placed among ORFs of uncertain function. The CDR3 runs to 14 residues. V gave up 2 bases and J gave up 4 bases; unmatched junction bases: 4.

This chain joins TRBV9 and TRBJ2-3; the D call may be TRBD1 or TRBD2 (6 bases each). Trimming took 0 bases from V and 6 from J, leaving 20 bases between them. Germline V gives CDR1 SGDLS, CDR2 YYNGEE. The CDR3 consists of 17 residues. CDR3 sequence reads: CASSVASGGGLGDTQYF. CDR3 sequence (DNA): TGTGCCAGCAGCGTAGCCTCCGGTGGGGGGCTGGGGGATACGCAGTATTTT.

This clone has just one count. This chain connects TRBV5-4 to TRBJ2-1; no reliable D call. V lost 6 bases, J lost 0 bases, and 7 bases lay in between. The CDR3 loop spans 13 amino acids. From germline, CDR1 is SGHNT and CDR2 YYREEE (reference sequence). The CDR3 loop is CASTARSYNEQFF. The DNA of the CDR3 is TGTGCCAGCACAGCGCGCTCCTACAATGAGCAGTTCTTC.

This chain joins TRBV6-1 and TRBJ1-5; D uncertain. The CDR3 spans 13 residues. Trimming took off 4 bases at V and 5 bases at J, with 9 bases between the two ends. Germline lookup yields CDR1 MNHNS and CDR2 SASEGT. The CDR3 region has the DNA TGTGCCAGCAGTGCCCCCCGGGATCAGCCCCAGCATTTT. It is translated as CASSAPRDQPQHF.

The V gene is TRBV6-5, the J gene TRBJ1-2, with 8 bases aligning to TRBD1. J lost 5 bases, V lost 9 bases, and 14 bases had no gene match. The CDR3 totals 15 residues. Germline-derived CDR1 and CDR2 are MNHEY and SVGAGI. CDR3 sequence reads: CASQPLEDRVYGYTF. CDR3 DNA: TGTGCCAGTCAACCCTTAGAGGACAGGGTATATGGCTACACCTTC.

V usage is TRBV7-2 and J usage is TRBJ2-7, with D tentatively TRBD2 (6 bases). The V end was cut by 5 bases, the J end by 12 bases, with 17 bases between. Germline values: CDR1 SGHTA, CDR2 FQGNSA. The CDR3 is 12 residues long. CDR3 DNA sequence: TGTGCCAGCAGCCGAGGCCCCCAGGGACTGTACTTC. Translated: CASSRGPQGLYF.

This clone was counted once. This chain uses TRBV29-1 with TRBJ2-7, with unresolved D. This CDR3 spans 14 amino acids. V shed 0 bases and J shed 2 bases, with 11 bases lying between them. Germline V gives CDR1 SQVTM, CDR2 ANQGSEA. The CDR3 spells CSVEDPLETYEQYF. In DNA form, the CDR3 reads TGCAGCGTTGAAGACCCACTCGAAACCTACGAGCAGTACTTC.

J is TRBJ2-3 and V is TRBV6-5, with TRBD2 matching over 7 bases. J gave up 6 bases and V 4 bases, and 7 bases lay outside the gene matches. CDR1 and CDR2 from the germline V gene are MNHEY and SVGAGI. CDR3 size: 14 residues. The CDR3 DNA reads TGTGCCAGCAGTTTCCGCGGGAGTGCGGATACGCAGTATTTT. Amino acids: CASSFRGSADTQYF.

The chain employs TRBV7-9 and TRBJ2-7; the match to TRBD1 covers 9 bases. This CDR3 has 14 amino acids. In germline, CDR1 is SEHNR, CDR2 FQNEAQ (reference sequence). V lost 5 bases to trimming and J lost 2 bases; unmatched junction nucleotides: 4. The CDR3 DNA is TGTGCCAGCAGCAATACAGGGGGCCCCTACGAGCAGTACTTC. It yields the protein CASSNTGGPYEQYF.

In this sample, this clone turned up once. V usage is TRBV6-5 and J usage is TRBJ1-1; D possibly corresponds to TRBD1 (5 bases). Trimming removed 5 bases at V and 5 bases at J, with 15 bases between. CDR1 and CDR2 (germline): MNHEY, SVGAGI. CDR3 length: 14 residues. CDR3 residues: CASSGQTVRTEAFF. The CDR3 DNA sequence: TGTGCCAGCAGTGGCCAGACAGTGCGAACTGAAGCTTTCTTT.

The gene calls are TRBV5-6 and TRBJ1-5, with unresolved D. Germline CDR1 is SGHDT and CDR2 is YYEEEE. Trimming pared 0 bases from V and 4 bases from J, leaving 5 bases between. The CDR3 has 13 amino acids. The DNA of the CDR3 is TGTGCCAGCAGCTTGGTCGGAAATCAGCCCCAGCATTTT. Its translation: CASSLVGNQPQHF.

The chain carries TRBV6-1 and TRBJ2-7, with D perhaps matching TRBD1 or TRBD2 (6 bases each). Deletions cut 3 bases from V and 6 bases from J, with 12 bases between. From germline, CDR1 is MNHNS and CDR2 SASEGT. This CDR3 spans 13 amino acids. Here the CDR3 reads CASSDGGGGEQYF. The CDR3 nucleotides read TGTGCCAGCAGTGACGGAGGAGGGGGCGAGCAGTACTTC.

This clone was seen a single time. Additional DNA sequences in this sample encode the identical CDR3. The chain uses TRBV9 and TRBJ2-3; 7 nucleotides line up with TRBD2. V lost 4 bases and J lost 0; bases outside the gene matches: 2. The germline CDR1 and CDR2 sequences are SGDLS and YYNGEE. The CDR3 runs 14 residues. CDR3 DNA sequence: TGTGCCAGCAGCTCTAGCGGTAGCACAGATACGCAGTATTTT. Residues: CASSSSGSTDTQYF.

The CDR3 DNA follows: TGTGCCAGCAGCTTCGCGGGGGGGCCCAATGAGCAGTTCTTC. It encodes CASSFAGGPNEQFF. The rearrangement uses TRBV5-4 and TRBJ2-1; the match to TRBD2 covers 9 bases. The CDR3 contains 14 residues. The V segment lost 2 bases and the J segment 6 bases; nucleotides outside the gene matches: 3. From germline, CDR1 is SGHNT and CDR2 YYREEE (reference sequence).

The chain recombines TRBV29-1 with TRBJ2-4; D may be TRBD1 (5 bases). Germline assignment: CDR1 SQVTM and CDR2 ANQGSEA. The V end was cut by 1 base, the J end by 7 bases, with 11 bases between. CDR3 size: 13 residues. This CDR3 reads CSVEVQGENIQYF. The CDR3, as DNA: TGCAGCGTTGAAGTCCAGGGTGAGAACATTCAGTACTTC. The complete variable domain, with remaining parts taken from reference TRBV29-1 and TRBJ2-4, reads SAVISQKPSRDICQRGTSLTIQCQVDSQVTMMFWYRQQPGQSLTLIATANQGSEATYESGFVIDKFPISRPNLTFSTLTVSNMSPEDSSIYLCSVEVQGENIQYFGAGTRLSVL.